Here is one T cell receptor (beta chain) with its context. Antigen: not known. TCRdb's table, derived via immunoSEQ multiplex PCR, lists solely in-frame clones and lacks some. The data contain approximately 720,000 clones, 92% of them singletons. Terminally differentiated effector memory CD45RA+ cells were left out of the naive CD8 fraction, which was CD45RO-negative and positively selected for CCR7. These data come from a study of shared clonotypes between healthy human individuals. Study-wide points: Some naive CD4 clonotypes, about 5.5%, turned up in common across four donors.

The sequenced material came from naive CD8+ T cells sorted from blood. The TCR was taken from a man between 25 and 39 years old in good health.

The CDR3 nucleotides are TGTGCCAGCAGCGAGGGAAAAGGGGGGAGTTCCTACAATGAGCAGTTCTTC. As protein: CASSEGKGGSSYNEQFF. J is TRBJ2-1 and V is TRBV9; TRBD1 or TRBD2 may be the D gene (6 bases each). The CDR3 has 17 residues. Germline V lookup: CDR1 SGDLS, CDR2 YYNGEE. The V and J ends lost 3 bases and 1 base respectively, with 17 bases between them.